This record concerns one T cell receptor beta chain sequence. This clonotype was seen a handful of times. Its recognized antigen is unknown. Per-nucleotide qualities are absent, and no much larger clonotype sits a single base away. This specimen comes from a study of spatial heterogeneity in lung cancer (dated by TCRdb to the late 2010s). Describing the broader study: Donors were about 70 patients with early-stage, untreated non-small cell lung cancer from the lung TRACERx cohort. In non-small cell lung cancer, the study quantitatively compared TCR alpha and beta repertoires across several tumor regions, matched nontumor lung, and blood. Beta-chain transcripts were consistently detected in greater numbers than alpha-chain transcripts, which likely reflects a higher abundance of beta-chain transcripts. Follow-up PBMC samples were sequenced whenever available, with the median time to follow-up being approximately two years after resection. In the raw uncorrected reads, each unique combination of TCR and UMI appeared more than ten times on average. At surgery, hundreds of tumor regions, 61 to 75 matched nontumor lung samples and 45 to 60 PBMC samples were TCR-sequenced for both alpha and beta chains. Nonsynonymous mutation counts, determined by whole-exome sequencing of tumor tissue, were related to TCR repertoire features. What the work shows at the level of the full study, not this receptor alone: Only roughly 14 patients were included in comparisons of baseline and follow-up blood repertoires. Ubiquitous expanded tumor TCRs showed up in blood more often at tumor resection than at routine follow-up. Additional single-cell paired TCR alpha and beta sequencing was considered necessary to confirm, at a functional level, the hypothesis that regional TCRs recognize regional mutations.

The cysteine opens and the phenylalanine closes a CDR3 of 13 amino acids. CDR3 DNA is the only sequence kept; it has 39 bases, read in frame from the first base. CDR1 DFQATT and CDR2 SNEGSKA are derived from the germline V gene (reference sequence). At the junction V is shortened by 7 bases and J by 4 bases, with 15 bases in between. In the paper's terms, the time point label means: blood at routine non-recurrence follow-up after resection. Without any cell sorting, TCR sequencing was performed on whole RNA extracted either from tumor and nontumor lung tissue or from cryopreserved PBMC samples. Only patients with enough RNA available from two or more tumor regions were chosen for TCR sequencing. Libraries were made using 5' RACE. The sample was run on a NextSeq 500. In the TCR library protocol, a unique molecular identifier was attached to each TCR cDNA molecule so that PCR and sequencing errors could be corrected. The source study handled its data this way. TCR identification, UMI-based error correction and CDR3 extraction were all carried out with Decombinator tools. Expanded TCRs were defined as those above a frequency of 2 per 1,000, corresponding to the top 1% of the tumor frequency distribution. Renyi diversity was computed with the R vegan package after each repertoire had been subsampled 100 times to 5,000 TCRs. CDR3 similarity networks were constructed using string-kernel similarity of amino acid triplets, with links drawn between CDR3s whose pairwise similarity was above 0.82. TCRdb reran the public reads through fastp at Q25 and MiXCR, keeping productive beta chains. Every distinct CDR3 protein forms one entry, paired with its most common genes and DNA. These V and J calls originate from TCRdb's pipeline instead of the authors' own analysis. Counted in this sample were roughly 120,000 distinct CDR3 sequences; 12% of them appeared once. Around 17% of the sample is in the top ten clones.

Recombination connected TRBV20-1 to TRBJ2-3; the D segment might be TRBD1 or TRBD2, since each matches 5 bases. Sequenced material: PBMCs, taken at follow-up. This TCR derives from a male donor with early-stage non-small cell lung cancer. The CDR3 reads CSGGEGLADTQYF. The sequenced DNA: TGCAGTGGCGGTGAGGGGCTGGCAGATACGCAGTATTTT.